This TCR beta chain came from a study of T cell responses to AZD1222 COVID-19 vaccine. Whole-study context: Whether given at about 4 or about 12 weeks, second doses were pooled. Findings of the study overall: Nearly half of unique spike-specific TCRs reportedly avoided B.1.351 and B.1.1.7 mutated regions. The study identified only a handful of AZD1222 recipients as seropositive at baseline. Repertoire collection took place solely once the T cell response had peaked.

The CDR3 spans 13 residues. Trimming took 6 bases from V and 6 from J, leaving 11 bases between them. Germline-derived CDR1 and CDR2 are MNHEY and SVGAGI. A note on this clone: The antigen remains undetermined.

Clones were read by immunoSEQ multiplex PCR, and TCRdb kept only the in-frame ones, dropping some. The table has approximately 120,000 clones, about 88% seen once; the top ten hold roughly 4.4%. Here the sequenced sample was peripheral blood, taken on day 0 of AZD1222 vaccination. The chain uses TRBV6-5 and TRBJ2-2; tentatively, D is TRBD1 or TRBD2 (5 bases each). The clonotype was recovered from an adult in good health. CDR3 sequence (DNA): TGTGCCAGCAGCTCTTCGGGACCCGGGGAGCTGTTTTTT. It is translated as CASSSSGPGELFF.